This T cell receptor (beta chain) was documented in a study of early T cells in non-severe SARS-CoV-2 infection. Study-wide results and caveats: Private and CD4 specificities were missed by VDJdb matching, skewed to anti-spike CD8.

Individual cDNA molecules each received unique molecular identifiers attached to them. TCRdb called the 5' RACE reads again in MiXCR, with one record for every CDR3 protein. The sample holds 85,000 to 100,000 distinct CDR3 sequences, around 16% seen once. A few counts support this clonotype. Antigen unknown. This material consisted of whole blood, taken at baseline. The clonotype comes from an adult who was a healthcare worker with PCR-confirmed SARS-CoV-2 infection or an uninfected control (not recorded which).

CDR3 region: CASSDGDSYNEQFF. The DNA for the CDR3 is TGTGCCAGCAGTGACGGGGACAGCTACAATGAGCAGTTCTTC. V is TRBV6-4 and J is TRBJ2-1, with 7 nucleotides matching TRBD1. Germline V gene lookup returns CDR1 MRHNA and CDR2 SNTAGT. CDR3 length: 14 amino acids. Germline trimming cut 2 bases from V and 3 bases from J; bases unmatched to any gene: 1.